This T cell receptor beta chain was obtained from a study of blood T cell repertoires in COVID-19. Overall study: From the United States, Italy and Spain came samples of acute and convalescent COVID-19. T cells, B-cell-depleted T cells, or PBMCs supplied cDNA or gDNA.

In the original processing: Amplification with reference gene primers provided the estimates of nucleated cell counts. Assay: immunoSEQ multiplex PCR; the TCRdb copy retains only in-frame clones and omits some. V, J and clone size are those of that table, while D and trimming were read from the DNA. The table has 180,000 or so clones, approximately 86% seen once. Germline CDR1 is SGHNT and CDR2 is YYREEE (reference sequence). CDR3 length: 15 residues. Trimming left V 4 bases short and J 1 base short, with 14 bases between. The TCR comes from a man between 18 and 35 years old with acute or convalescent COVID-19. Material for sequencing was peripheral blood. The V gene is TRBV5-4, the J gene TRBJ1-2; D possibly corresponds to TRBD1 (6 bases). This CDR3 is CASSQGGNSNYGYTF. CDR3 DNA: TGTGCCAGCAGCCAAGGGGGAAACAGTAACTATGGCTACACCTTC.